Below, 30 T cell receptor beta chains from the same sample are listed, as sequenced in a study of shared clonotypes between healthy human individuals. Assay: immunoSEQ multiplex PCR; the TCRdb copy retains only in-frame clones and omits some. The sample has about half a million clones, 70% to 80% seen once. Specimen: PBMCs. The receptor set was obtained from a woman in her thirties or forties in good health. Some clones in this sample may be carry-over from other donors' samples.

The CDR3 DNA reads TGCAGCGTTAGTATCTCTGGAAACACCATATATTTT. Its protein is CSVSISGNTIYF. The V gene is TRBV29-1, the J gene TRBJ1-3; no firm D call. Per germline, CDR1 SQVTM and CDR2 ANQGSEA. Trimming took off 5 bases at V and 0 bases at J, with 5 bases between the two ends. The CDR3 extends over 12 amino acids.

The rearrangement uses TRBV13 and TRBJ2-7, with TRBD2 matching 12 bases. The CDR3 length is 16 residues. V shed 10 bases and J 3 bases; nucleotides not matched to a gene: 13. The germline V gene encodes CDR1 PRHDT and CDR2 FYEKMQ (reference sequence). CDR3 in amino acids: CATTLAGGRSLYEQYF. CDR3 nucleotide sequence: TGTGCCACCACCCTAGCGGGAGGGCGATCTCTCTACGAGCAGTACTTC. The complete variable domain, with remaining parts taken from reference TRBV13 and TRBJ2-7, reads AAGVIQSPRHLIKEKRETATLKCYPIPRHDTVYWYQQGPGQDPQFLISFYEKMQSDKGSIPDRFSAQQFSDYHSELNMSSLELGDSALYFCATTLAGGRSLYEQYFGPGTRLTVT.

This CDR3 reads CASSFDVYGYTF. DNA for the CDR3: TGTGCCAGCAGTTTTGACGTCTATGGCTACACCTTC. The V gene is TRBV28, the J gene TRBJ1-2; D gene ambiguous. Trimming cost V 3 bases and J 4 bases, with 6 bases left between them. Germline CDR1 is MDHEN and CDR2 is SYDVKM. The CDR3 loop spans 12 amino acids.

The rearrangement uses TRBV18 and TRBJ2-1; D is possibly TRBD2 (6 bases). V was pared by 1 base and J by 3 bases, with 10 bases between. This CDR3 has 15 residues. CDR1 and CDR2 from the germline V gene are KGHSH and LQKENI. CDR3 region: CASSPQLADYNEQFF. The CDR3 coding sequence is TGTGCCAGCTCACCACAACTAGCAGACTACAATGAGCAGTTCTTC.

This clone has at least ten counts. The V call is TRBV5-1, the J call TRBJ1-2; D unresolved. Germline lookup yields CDR1 SGHRS and CDR2 YFSETQ. V dropped 0 bases and J dropped 7 bases, with 13 bases sitting between them. The CDR3 contains 14 residues. The CDR3 DNA sequence: TGCGCCAGCAGCTTGGATGTAGGGTACGGTGGCTACACCTTC. It translates to CASSLDVGYGGYTF. The whole variable domain, filled in from reference TRBV5-1 and TRBJ1-2, reads KAGVTQTPRYLIKTRGQQVTLSCSPISGHRSVSWYQQTPGQGLQFLFEYFSETQRNKGNFPGRFSGRQFSNSRSEMNVSTLELGDSALYLCASSLDVGYGGYTFGSGTRLTVV.

J is TRBJ1-5 and V is TRBV6-6, with 7 nucleotides matching TRBD1. The V gene end was trimmed by 10 bases and the J gene end by 1 base; junction bases not matched to a gene: 10. The CDR3 is made up of 15 amino acids. Germline V lookup: CDR1 MNHNY, CDR2 SVGAGI (reference sequence). CDR3 loop: CATALRGQSNQPQHF. In nucleotides, the CDR3 is TGTGCCACCGCTCTGCGGGGACAGAGCAATCAGCCCCAGCATTTT.

This chain uses TRBV7-3 with TRBJ2-2, with D possibly matching TRBD1 (6 bases). Germline CDR1 is SGHTA and CDR2 is FQGTGA. The CDR3 spans 14 residues. Trimming removed 4 bases at V and 5 bases at J, with 11 bases between. The CDR3 DNA follows: TGTGCCAGCAGCTCAGACAGGAGGACCGGGGAGCTGTTTTTT. This sequence encodes CASSSDRRTGELFF.

The CDR3 coding sequence is TGCGCCAGCAGACGTACCCGCCTCCGGGACAGGGATATGAACACTGAAGCTTTCTTT. It specifies CASRRTRLRDRDMNTEAFF. This rearrangement joins TRBV4-1 to TRBJ1-1; 9 bases map to TRBD1. The ends lost 6 bases at V and 0 bases at J; junction bases unmatched: 17. This CDR3 contains 19 residues. CDR1 MGHRA and CDR2 YSYEKL come from the germline V gene.

The genes are TRBV27 and TRBJ2-1, with TRBD2 matching 11 bases. Trimming removed 8 bases from V and 2 bases from J; junction bases left unmatched: 2. The CDR3 covers 14 residues. Germline V lookup: CDR1 MNHEY, CDR2 SMNVEV (reference sequence). In DNA form, the CDR3 reads TGTGCCAGCGGGACTAGCGGAACCTACAATGAGCAGTTCTTC. Translating it yields CASGTSGTYNEQFF.

The chain couples TRBV28 to TRBJ2-1, with TRBD2 matching 14 bases. The V gene's germline CDR1 is MDHEN and CDR2 SYDVKM. The CDR3 has 15 amino acids. J was trimmed by 9 bases and V by 6 bases; bases with no gene match: 7. The CDR3 sequence is CASSQGTSGRSEQFF. CDR3 DNA sequence: TGTGCCAGCAGCCAAGGGACTAGCGGGAGATCTGAGCAGTTCTTC.

The chain carries TRBV7-2 and TRBJ2-7; D ambiguous. Germline V lookup: CDR1 SGHTA, CDR2 FQGNSA. This CDR3 region has 14 residues. V shed 1 base and J shed 6 bases, with 13 bases lying between them. This chain's CDR3 is CASSLDSHLREQYF. For the CDR3, the DNA is TGTGCCAGCAGCTTAGATAGCCACTTGCGCGAGCAGTACTTC.

The chain combines TRBV11-2 with TRBJ2-2; 8 bases align to TRBD1. The trim removed 6 bases at V and 1 base at J, leaving 4 bases unmatched. This CDR3 is built from 15 residues. Germline V gene lookup returns CDR1 SGHAT and CDR2 FQNNGV. The CDR3 loop reads CASRGDRGNTGELFF. The CDR3 nucleotides read TGTGCCAGCAGAGGAGACAGGGGGAACACCGGGGAGCTGTTTTTT.

The chain couples TRBV5-5 to TRBJ2-1; 12 nucleotides align to TRBD2. This CDR3 spans 16 amino acids. Trimming cost V 6 bases and J 8 bases; bases outside gene matches: 12. Germline V lookup: CDR1 SGHKS, CDR2 YYEKEE (reference sequence). The CDR3 DNA reads TGTGCCAGCACCGCCGCCCGGACTAGCGGGACCGATGAGCAGTTCTTC. Residues: CASTAARTSGTDEQFF. Using reference TRBV5-5 and TRBJ2-1 for the parts outside the CDR3, the full variable domain is DAGVTQSPTHLIKTRGQQVTLRCSPISGHKSVSWYQQVLGQGPQFIFQYYEKEERGRGNFPDRFSARQFPNYSSELNVNALLLGDSALYLCASTAARTSGTDEQFFGPGTRLTVL.

This clone was observed at least ten times. The sample carries other DNA sequences with the same CDR3. The J gene is TRBJ2-2, the V gene TRBV4-1; 8 nucleotides align to TRBD2. Losses at the gene ends were 5 bases for V and 7 bases for J; bases not matched to a gene: 6. Germline values: CDR1 MGHRA, CDR2 YSYEKL. The CDR3 runs to 14 residues. The CDR3 DNA follows: TGCGCCAGCAGCGCCCCTAGCGGGCTCGGGGAGCTGTTTTTT. This codes for CASSAPSGLGELFF.

The chain joins TRBV27 to TRBJ1-1; tentatively, D is TRBD1 (5 bases). CDR1 is MNHEY and CDR2 is SMNVEV in the germline V gene (reference sequence). This CDR3 contains 11 residues. V was cut by 5 bases and J by 7 bases, with 8 bases left in between. The chain's CDR3 is CASSGGSEAFF. CDR3 nucleotides: TGTGCCAGCAGTGGGGGGAGTGAAGCTTTCTTT.

This chain joins TRBV28 and TRBJ2-6; D perhaps matches TRBD1 (5 bases). V dropped 6 bases and J dropped 0 bases, with 12 bases sitting between them. In germline, CDR1 is MDHEN, CDR2 SYDVKM. This CDR3 has 16 residues. The CDR3 nucleotides are TGTGCCAGCAGAGGAACAGGTAACTCTGGGGCCAACGTCCTGACTTTC. Amino acids: CASRGTGNSGANVLTF.

The chain joins TRBV28 to TRBJ1-5; D is ambiguous. Germline V gene sequence: CDR1 MDHEN, CDR2 SYDVKM. CDR3 size: 13 residues. Trimming stripped 3 bases from V and 3 bases from J, with 6 bases between. CDR3 sequence: CASSFLFNQPQHF. For the CDR3, the DNA is TGTGCCAGCAGTTTCTTGTTCAATCAGCCCCAGCATTTT. Supplemented by reference TRBV28 and TRBJ1-5, the full variable domain reads DVKVTQSSRYLVKRTGEKVFLECVQDMDHENMFWYRQDPGLGLRLIYFSYDVKMKEKGDIPEGYSVSREKKERFSLILESASTNQTSMYLCASSFLFNQPQHFGDGTRLSIL.

Concerning this clone itself: Since a far larger clone is one base different, this is likely a read error. Other nucleotide sequences from this sample produce the same CDR3. This chain joins TRBV28 and TRBJ2-1; 7 bases fit TRBD2. Trimming took 6 bases from V and 6 from J; bases not matched to a gene: 8. Germline V CDR1 and CDR2: MDHEN, SYDVKM. This CDR3 has 14 residues. The CDR3 DNA is TGTGCCAGCAGCCCGACGGGAGGTGCCAATGAGCAGTTCTTC. It yields the protein CASSPTGGANEQFF.

This rearrangement joins TRBV7-3 to TRBJ2-7; D gene uncertain. The germline V and J ends were trimmed by 6 bases and 9 bases, with 18 bases remaining between them. The CDR3 totals 13 residues. CDR1 is SGHTA, CDR2 FQGTGA, per germline. Here the CDR3 reads CASSPSSDASQYF. As DNA, the CDR3 is TGTGCCAGCAGTCCCTCTTCCGATGCATCGCAGTACTTC.

The gene calls are TRBV7-9 and TRBJ2-3; no clear D. V was shortened by 4 bases and J by 6 bases, with 11 bases between the two germline ends. The CDR3 is 13 amino acids. The germline gives CDR1 SEHNR, CDR2 FQNEAQ (reference sequence). DNA for the CDR3: TGTGCCAGCAGCTCCACCCCTGTCGATACGCAGTATTTT. Its translation: CASSSTPVDTQYF.

The chain has TRBV10-1 and TRBJ2-7, with D maybe TRBD1 (6 bases). The CDR3 is 15 amino acids. Trimming stripped 3 bases from V and 5 bases from J, with 17 bases between. Per the germline V gene, CDR1 is WNHNN and CDR2 is SYGVQD (reference sequence). CDR3 residues: CASSDPTGALNEQYF. The CDR3 DNA is TGCGCCAGCAGTGATCCGACAGGAGCCCTGAACGAGCAGTACTTC.

Note on this clone: A single base is all that separates this from a far larger clone, so a read error is likely. Distinct nucleotide sequences in the sample also encode this CDR3. The genes are TRBV5-1 and TRBJ1-1; D possibly corresponds to TRBD1 (5 bases). This CDR3 is 14 amino acids long. CDR1 is SGHRS, CDR2 YFSETQ, per germline. CDR3 loop: CASSPTVGYTEAFF. The CDR3 nucleotides are TGTGCCAGCAGCCCGACAGTCGGGTATACTGAAGCTTTCTTT.

This chain uses TRBV9 with TRBJ2-4, with TRBD1 as a possible D gene (5 bases). Germline V lookup: CDR1 SGDLS, CDR2 YYNGEE. Trimming shortened V by 0 bases and J by 4 bases, and 11 bases separated the two germline ends. The CDR3 covers 15 residues. The CDR3 region has the DNA TGTGCCAGCAGCGTAGGGCAGGGTGGTAAAAACATTCAGTACTTC. The encoded protein is CASSVGQGGKNIQYF.

The chain has TRBV7-2 and TRBJ2-5, with a tentative D call TRBD1 (6 bases). CDR1 SGHTA and CDR2 FQGNSA come from the germline V gene. The length of the CDR3 is 15 residues. V was cut by 1 base and J by 4 bases, with 13 bases left in between. DNA of the CDR3: TGTGCCAGCAGCTTAGACAGGGCGAAGGGAGAGACCCAGTACTTC. This sequence encodes CASSLDRAKGETQYF. Looking up the rest from reference TRBV7-2 and TRBJ2-5 gives the full variable domain: GAGVSQSPSNKVTEKGKDVELRCDPISGHTALYWYRQSLGQGLEFLIYFQGNSAPDKSGLPSDRFSAERTGGSVSTLTIQRTQQEDSAVYLCASSLDRAKGETQYFGPGTRLLVL.

The chain is built from TRBV18 and TRBJ1-2; D perhaps matches TRBD1 (6 bases). Trimming left V 0 bases short and J 5 bases short, with 16 bases between. This CDR3 comprises 16 residues. Per germline, CDR1 KGHSH and CDR2 LQKENI. The CDR3 region has the DNA TGTGCCAGCTCACCACCGATGCAGGGGTCGACGTATGGCTACACCTTC. This codes for CASSPPMQGSTYGYTF.

The V and J genes are TRBV28 and TRBJ1-5; D unresolved. Per germline, CDR1 MDHEN and CDR2 SYDVKM. CDR3 length: 15 amino acids. V was shortened by 4 bases and J by 5 bases, with 15 bases between the two germline ends. CDR3 in amino acids: CASSSPEGYDQPQHF. The CDR3 bases are TGTGCCAGCAGTTCCCCCGAGGGATACGATCAGCCCCAGCATTTT.

The rearrangement uses TRBV5-1 and TRBJ2-7, with a possible D match to TRBD1 (7 bases). CDR3 length: 17 amino acids. Germline assignment: CDR1 SGHRS and CDR2 YFSETQ. Trimming pared 2 bases from V and 5 bases from J, leaving 23 bases between. The CDR3 sequence is CASSLGGGDPRSHEQYF. As DNA, the CDR3 is TGCGCCAGCAGCTTAGGGGGCGGGGACCCCCGAAGCCACGAGCAGTACTTC.

Remarks on this clone: One base separates it from a far larger clone, so it is likely a read error. The chain joins TRBV15 to TRBJ2-3; 9 bases line up with TRBD2. The CDR3 consists of 15 residues. Germline values: CDR1 LNHNV, CDR2 YYDKDF (reference sequence). This chain's CDR3 is CATSIGGGEADTRYF. The CDR3, as DNA: TGTGCCACCAGTATCGGCGGGGGGGAGGCAGATACGCGGTATTTT.

This sequence joins TRBV2 and TRBJ2-7, with unresolved D. Looked up from germline, CDR1 is SNHLY and CDR2 is FYNNEI. Trimming cost V 7 bases and J 4 bases, with 17 bases left between them. The CDR3 has 14 residues. The CDR3 region has the DNA TGTGCCAGCAATGAGGATGCGAGGTTATACGAGCAGTACTTC. It encodes CASNEDARLYEQYF.

This chain uses TRBV5-1 with TRBJ1-5, with unresolved D. The CDR3 extends over 16 amino acids. The germline gives CDR1 SGHRS, CDR2 YFSETQ. Trimming took 0 bases from V and 1 from J, leaving 11 bases between them. The CDR3 nucleotides are TGCGCCAGCAGCTTGGCCCAATTGGGGAGCAATCAGCCCCAGCATTTT. Translation: CASSLAQLGSNQPQHF.